This TCR beta chain appears in the sequencing data of a study of T-cell memory formation after mild COVID-19. Study-wide points: Some responding clones appeared in pre-infection memory, suggesting cross-reactive memory joined.

TCRdb analysed the 5' RACE reads with MiXCR anew, one entry per CDR3 protein. The sample yields 200,000 to 300,000 distinct CDR3 sequences, 15% to 20% seen once. Remarks on this clonotype: The antigen remains undetermined.

Germline V gene sequence: CDR1 ENHRY, CDR2 SYGVKD. The ends lost 10 bases at V and 4 bases at J; junction bases unmatched: 6. This CDR3 spans 14 amino acids. This rearrangement joins TRBV10-3 to TRBJ2-3; 12 nucleotides align to TRBD1. The source of this sequence is a young man who had mild COVID-19 (a few samples of this study predate the infection). Cell type and time point are not known. The material sequenced was PBMCs or a T cell subset sorted from them (not recorded which). In DNA, the CDR3 is TGTGCCACTCGGGACAGGGGGCCCCCAGATACGCAGTATTTT. It yields the protein CATRDRGPPDTQYF.